Listed below are T cell receptor beta chains from one sample, sequenced in a study of T-cell reconstitution after alpha-beta-depleted transplantation in children. TCRdb redid the calling of the PCR reads with MiXCR, one entry per CDR3 protein. Of hundreds of thousands of distinct CDR3 sequences detected, under 30% appear once; the ten largest clones hold roughly 14%. The sample was PBMCs, mostly from graft donor cells, taken 360 days after TCRalphabeta/CD19-depleted stem cell transplant. The receptors were gathered from a boy less than two years old who had a stem cell transplant for acute myeloid leukemia, so the T cells may come from the graft donor. CDR3s include the opening cysteine and the closing phenylalanine or tryptophan. The D gene is left open where the match is weak. Not all rows give a size; the values are once, few, many and, for expanded clones, a class.

clone size: NA
D gene: NA
V gene: TRBV28
J gene: TRBJ2-3
CDR3 DNA: TGTGCCAGCAGCCTACCGGGGAATACAGATACGCAGTATTTT
CDR3 protein: CASSLPGNTDTQYF

clone size: NA
D gene: NA
V gene: TRBV7-7
J gene: TRBJ2-3
CDR3 DNA: TGTGCCAGCAGCCGGGGTATACGGGGCCGTCGCACAGATACGCAGTATTTT
CDR3 protein: CASSRGIRGRRTDTQYF

clone size: many
D gene: NA
V gene: TRBV20-1
J gene: TRBJ2-3
CDR3 DNA: TGCAGTGCCACAAGTGGGGATACGCAGTATTTT
CDR3 protein: CSATSGDTQYF

clone size: many
D gene: NA
V gene: TRBV6-5
J gene: TRBJ1-6
CDR3 DNA: TGTGCCAGCAGTTACAGGGGTAGCTCCTATAATTCACCCCTCCACTTT
CDR3 protein: CASSYRGSSYNSPLHF

clone size: NA
D gene: NA
V gene: TRBV20-1
J gene: TRBJ2-2
CDR3 DNA: TGCAGTGCTAGAGATCTGCAACGCTCGAACACCGGGGAGCTGTTTTTT
CDR3 protein: CSARDLQRSNTGELFF

clone size: NA
D gene: TRBD1
V gene: TRBV7-2
J gene: TRBJ2-7
CDR3 DNA: TGTGCCAGCAGCTTAGCGCAGGGGGCCGAGCAGTACTTC
CDR3 protein: CASSLAQGAEQYF

clone size: NA
D gene: TRBD1
V gene: TRBV20-1
J gene: TRBJ1-1
CDR3 DNA: TGCAGTGCTAGAGATTCCCAGGGGGACTATTATGAAGCTTTCTTT
CDR3 protein: CSARDSQGDYYEAFF

clone size: many
D gene: NA
V gene: TRBV29-1
J gene: TRBJ2-6
CDR3 DNA: TGCAGCGTTGCTGCTGGGGCCAACGTCCTGACTTTC
CDR3 protein: CSVAAGANVLTF

clone size: NA
D gene: NA
V gene: TRBV13
J gene: TRBJ1-1
CDR3 DNA: TGTGCCAGCAGCTTGACAGGAAGGGTCCTAGGGAACACTGAAGCTTTCTTT
CDR3 protein: CASSLTGRVLGNTEAFF

clone size: NA
D gene: NA
V gene: TRBV15
J gene: TRBJ2-1
CDR3 DNA: TGTGCCACCAGCAGAGACGGACTTCCGAGCTCCTACAATGAGCAGTTCTTC
CDR3 protein: CATSRDGLPSSYNEQFF

clone size: NA
D gene: TRBD1
V gene: TRBV20-1
J gene: TRBJ1-4
CDR3 DNA: TGCAGTGCTAGAGATGAGACAGGGGGCGAAAAACTGTTTTTT
CDR3 protein: CSARDETGGEKLFF

clone size: NA
D gene: TRBD2
V gene: TRBV3-1
J gene: TRBJ2-1
CDR3 DNA: TGTGCCAGCAGTTCATCGGGACTAGCGGGGGCCTACAATGAGCAGTTCTTC
CDR3 protein: CASSSSGLAGAYNEQFF

clone size: NA
D gene: TRBD2
V gene: TRBV20-1
J gene: TRBJ2-5
CDR3 DNA: TGCAGTGCTAGACTAGGACTAGCGGGGGAAGAGACCCAGTACTTC
CDR3 protein: CSARLGLAGEETQYF

clone size: few
D gene: NA
V gene: TRBV20-1
J gene: TRBJ2-5
CDR3 DNA: TGCAGTGCTAGATCCGCAGGGGCGGGGGAGACCCAGTACTTC
CDR3 protein: CSARSAGAGETQYF

clone size: many
D gene: TRBD1
V gene: TRBV7-9
J gene: TRBJ1-1
CDR3 DNA: TGTGCCAGCACGGGGACAGTAAACACTGAAGCTTTCTTT
CDR3 protein: CASTGTVNTEAFF

clone size: NA
D gene: NA
V gene: TRBV11-1
J gene: TRBJ1-5
CDR3 DNA: TGTGCCAGCAGCTTAGGGGAGCAGGGGACCTTTAGCAATCAGCCCCAGCATTTT
CDR3 protein: CASSLGEQGTFSNQPQHF

clone size: few
D gene: TRBD2
V gene: TRBV6-4
J gene: TRBJ2-1
CDR3 DNA: TGTGCCAGCAGCCCCACCGGGACTAGCGTCGATGAGCAGTTCTTC
CDR3 protein: CASSPTGTSVDEQFF

clone size: NA
D gene: NA
V gene: TRBV6-1
J gene: TRBJ2-5
CDR3 DNA: TGTGCCAGCAGGCCAATTACCGGGTCTTCCGGAGAGACCCAGTACTTC
CDR3 protein: CASRPITGSSGETQYF

clone size: many
D gene: TRBD1
V gene: TRBV30
J gene: TRBJ2-7
CDR3 DNA: TGTGCCTGGAGCGCCGGGACAGGGTCCTACGAGCAGTACTTC
CDR3 protein: CAWSAGTGSYEQYF

clone size: NA
D gene: NA
V gene: TRBV11-3
J gene: TRBJ2-3
CDR3 DNA: TGTGCCAGCAGCTTCGGACAAGCCACAGATACGCAGTATTTT
CDR3 protein: CASSFGQATDTQYF

clone size: NA
D gene: TRBD1
V gene: TRBV12-3/TRBV12-4
J gene: TRBJ1-2
CDR3 DNA: TGTGCCAGCAGGGGACAGGTGGGCTATGGCTACACCTTC
CDR3 protein: CASRGQVGYGYTF

clone size: few
D gene: TRBD1
V gene: TRBV29-1
J gene: TRBJ1-1
CDR3 DNA: TGCAGCGTCAGGACAGGGAGGTGGACTGAAGCTTTCTTT
CDR3 protein: CSVRTGRWTEAFF

clone size: NA
D gene: NA
V gene: TRBV28
J gene: TRBJ2-3
CDR3 DNA: TGTGCCAGCAGTAGATATCCGGGTTCCGAATTCACAGATACGCAGTATTTT
CDR3 protein: CASSRYPGSEFTDTQYF

clone size: once
D gene: NA
V gene: TRBV6-2/TRBV6-3
J gene: TRBJ2-3
CDR3 DNA: TGTGCCAGCAGTTACAGGGACGACCTCACAGATACGCAGTATTTT
CDR3 protein: CASSYRDDLTDTQYF

clone size: many
D gene: NA
V gene: TRBV20-1
J gene: TRBJ2-3
CDR3 DNA: TGCAGTGCTAGTCGGGCTGAAACCACAGATACGCAGTATTTT
CDR3 protein: CSASRAETTDTQYF

clone size: few
D gene: NA
V gene: TRBV5-1
J gene: TRBJ1-2
CDR3 DNA: TGCGCCAGCAGCCCTGGTCAGGGTTTCTATGGCTACACCTTC
CDR3 protein: CASSPGQGFYGYTF

clone size: once
D gene: TRBD2
V gene: TRBV20-1
J gene: TRBJ2-1
CDR3 DNA: TGCAGCCTAGCGGGGGAGTACAATGAGCAGTTCTTC
CDR3 protein: CSLAGEYNEQFF

clone size: many
D gene: NA
V gene: TRBV29-1
J gene: TRBJ2-7
CDR3 DNA: TGCAGCGTTGAAGTCATGGGCGAGCAGTACTTC
CDR3 protein: CSVEVMGEQYF

clone size: NA
D gene: NA
V gene: TRBV29-1
J gene: TRBJ2-5
CDR3 DNA: TGCAGCGTGCGCATAGAGACCCAGTACTTC
CDR3 protein: CSVRIETQYF

clone size: many
D gene: NA
V gene: TRBV29-1
J gene: TRBJ1-1
CDR3 DNA: TGCAGCGTTGGCGACAGCTACTACACTGAAGCTTTCTTT
CDR3 protein: CSVGDSYYTEAFF

clone size: NA
D gene: TRBD1
V gene: TRBV9
J gene: TRBJ2-3
CDR3 DNA: TGTGCCAGCAGCGTATTTGCCGGGACAGGGGGCTTTGATACGCAGTATTTT
CDR3 protein: CASSVFAGTGGFDTQYF

clone size: NA
D gene: TRBD1
V gene: TRBV7-2
J gene: TRBJ1-1
CDR3 DNA: TGTGCCAGCAGCTTAGGTAGGGGGCTGGCCACTGAAGCTTTCTTT
CDR3 protein: CASSLGRGLATEAFF

clone size: NA
D gene: TRBD2
V gene: TRBV5-6
J gene: TRBJ2-1
CDR3 DNA: TGTGCCAGCAGCTTGACTAGCGGGTTCAATGAGCAGTTCTTC
CDR3 protein: CASSLTSGFNEQFF

clone size: NA
D gene: NA
V gene: TRBV12-3/TRBV12-4
J gene: TRBJ1-1
CDR3 DNA: TGTGCCAGCAGTTTAGATCAAGGGGTCCTGAACACTGAAGCTTTCTTT
CDR3 protein: CASSLDQGVLNTEAFF

clone size: NA
D gene: NA
V gene: TRBV4-3
J gene: TRBJ2-7
CDR3 DNA: TGCGCCAGCAGCCAAGGGACAGACTACGAGCAGTACTTC
CDR3 protein: CASSQGTDYEQYF

clone size: few
D gene: NA
V gene: TRBV5-5
J gene: TRBJ1-1
CDR3 DNA: TGTGCCAGCAGCTTGAGTCAATACACTGAAGCTTTCTTT
CDR3 protein: CASSLSQYTEAFF

clone size: NA
D gene: NA
V gene: TRBV5-4
J gene: TRBJ2-1
CDR3 DNA: TGTGCCAGCAGCTTGGAACTCTACCCTAGCTCCTACAATGAGCAGTTCTTC
CDR3 protein: CASSLELYPSSYNEQFF

clone size: many
D gene: TRBD1
V gene: TRBV12-3/TRBV12-4
J gene: TRBJ2-1
CDR3 DNA: TGTGCCAGCAGCTATGACAGGGTCGCTGAGCAGTTCTTC
CDR3 protein: CASSYDRVAEQFF

clone size: NA
D gene: NA
V gene: TRBV29-1
J gene: TRBJ1-4
CDR3 DNA: TGCAGCGTCACGGGCAAGGGGGGTGAAAAACTGTTTTTT
CDR3 protein: CSVTGKGGEKLFF

clone size: few
D gene: NA
V gene: TRBV19
J gene: TRBJ2-3
CDR3 DNA: TGTGCCAGTGAGGCAGACCTAGAAGTCACAGATACGCAGTATTTT
CDR3 protein: CASEADLEVTDTQYF

clone size: few
D gene: NA
V gene: TRBV7-2
J gene: TRBJ2-5
CDR3 DNA: TGTGCCAGCAGCTTAGAAGGGTTAGCTGAGACCCAGTACTTC
CDR3 protein: CASSLEGLAETQYF

clone size: NA
D gene: NA
V gene: TRBV12-3/TRBV12-4
J gene: TRBJ2-7
CDR3 DNA: TGTGCCAGCGGCCGTAAAGGCTACGAGCAGTACTTC
CDR3 protein: CASGRKGYEQYF